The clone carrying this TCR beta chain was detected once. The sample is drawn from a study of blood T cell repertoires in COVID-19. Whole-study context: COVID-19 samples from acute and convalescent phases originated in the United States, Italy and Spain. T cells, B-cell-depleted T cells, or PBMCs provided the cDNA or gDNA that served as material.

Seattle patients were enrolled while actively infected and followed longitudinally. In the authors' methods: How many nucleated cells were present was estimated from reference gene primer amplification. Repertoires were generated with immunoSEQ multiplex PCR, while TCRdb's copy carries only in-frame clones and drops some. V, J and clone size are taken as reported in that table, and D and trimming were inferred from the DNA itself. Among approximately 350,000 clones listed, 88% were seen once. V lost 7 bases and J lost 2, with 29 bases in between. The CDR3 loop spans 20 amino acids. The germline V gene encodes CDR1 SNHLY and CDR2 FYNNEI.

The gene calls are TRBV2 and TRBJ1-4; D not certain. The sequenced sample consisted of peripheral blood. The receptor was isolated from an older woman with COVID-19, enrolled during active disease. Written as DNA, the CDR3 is TGTGCCAGCAACCCCGATTATGGTGTGGGGAGCCGAGAGACTAATGAAAAACTGTTTTTT. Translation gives CASNPDYGVGSRETNEKLFF.